This T cell receptor beta chain derives from a study of cytomegalovirus exposure and HLA in healthy donors (dated by TCRdb to between 2016 and 2019). Study-wide context: The roughly 670 repertoires of the first cohort and the roughly 120 validation repertoires were produced on the same platform, according to a later analysis. The study was designed to test whether signatures of past pathogen exposure could be identified by cataloging public T cell receptors. Along with the roughly 670-subject first cohort, a separate validation cohort of over 90 different subjects was used. The study combined high-throughput TCR immunosequencing, statistical association of individual TCRs with disease status, and machine learning to predict cytomegalovirus infection status. Summary of the overall study and its limitations: A few of the identified cytomegalovirus-associated TCR beta chains were confirmed in vitro to be specific for cytomegalovirus antigens. Of the cluster scores, roughly 95% were above 0 in a later analysis, which found that TCRs clustered in the first cohort also tended to co-occur in the 90 to 150 validation repertoires. The classifier was reported to diagnose cytomegalovirus status with high specificity and sensitivity in both the original cohort and the validation cohort. In the study, 150 to 200 TCR beta chains were listed as associated with cytomegalovirus. Most TCR sequences were observed very rarely across donors, whereas some public TCRs were present in many individuals. The authors suggested that the approach could potentially be extended to other disease states and immunological phenotypes. A later analysis had no HLA typing for the validation cohort, so co-occurrence there was scored across all 110 or so repertoires.

The donors belonged to the validation cohort of 120 subjects, which was separate from the roughly 670-subject first cohort. From the cysteine through the phenylalanine, the CDR3 covers 12 amino acids. Only CDR3 DNA remains: 36 bases, in frame from the first base. V and J are truncated by 2 bases and 8 bases respectively, leaving an intervening sequence of 9 bases. Sequences GTSNPN (CDR1) and SVGIG (CDR2) are obtained from the germline V gene (reference sequence). Of note for this clone: Its antigen target is currently unknown. No quality values exist for individual bases; no much larger clone is one base distant.

Libraries were constructed by the immunoSEQ multiplex PCR assay. The source study handled its data this way. A statistical classification framework was developed to diagnose cytomegalovirus status using the catalog of TCR beta chain sequences. As stored in TCRdb, this immuneACCESS dataset retains in-frame rearrangements with V and J assigned. A fraction of the clones does not appear; measured against another copy, unresolved V genes explain less than half of the discrepancy, and the remainder lacks a known reason. That table is the source of V, J and clone size, and D and trimming were worked out from the DNA. Here the sample has approximately 120,000 clones; roughly 94% occur a single time. In total, the top ten clones hold roughly 1.2% of the sample.

Recombination linked TRBV30 to TRBJ2-2, with the D gene not clear enough to name. The sequenced sample consisted of PBMCs. The source of this sequence is a woman under 30 in good health and CMV-seronegative. The CDR3 region has the sequence CAWSMSRGELFF. The bases read TGTGCCTGGAGTATGTCTCGGGGGGAGCTGTTTTTT.